This record concerns one TCR beta chain sequence. This sample stems from a study of cytomegalovirus exposure and HLA in healthy donors. Amplification used 60 Vbeta primers and 13 Jbeta primers. Clones were sequenced by immunoSEQ multiplex PCR, and TCRdb holds only the in-frame ones, with some missing. The table lists 130,000 or so clones, about 70% of them singletons. Germline-derived CDR1 and CDR2 are LGHNA and YSLEER. J lost 9 bases, V lost 3 bases, and 0 bases had no gene match. The length of the CDR3 is 12 residues. Sequencing was performed on PBMCs. The V gene is TRBV4-3, the J gene TRBJ2-1; 9 bases map to TRBD2. The receptor was isolated from a male donor in good health and CMV-seronegative. The CDR3 spells CASSQTSGEQFF. The CDR3 nucleotides read TGCGCCAGCAGCCAGACTAGCGGTGAGCAGTTCTTC.